Each of the 5 T cell receptor beta chains below was sequenced from the same sample in a study of human T cells and chemical hapten exposure. Time point given: patch test 1, 2 weeks after DPC sensitization. Treatment here: therapeutic diphenylcyclopropenone sensitization with weekly scalp DPC. TCRdb redid the calling of the RACE reads with MiXCR, one entry per CDR3 protein. The sample has 150,000 or so distinct CDR3 sequences, roughly 15% seen once; the top ten hold about 1.7%. The material was whole blood, obtained in connection with sensitization to the hapten diphenylcyclopropenone (DPC). All receptors derive from a woman aged 30 to 39 with alopecia areata. Some clones in this sample may be carry-over from other donors' samples.

This clonotype was observed a few times. The chain combines TRBV28 with TRBJ2-3; 7 bases agree with TRBD2. With V trimmed by 3 bases and J by 10 bases, 4 bases remained unmatched. Germline loops: CDR1 MDHEN, CDR2 SYDVKM. The CDR3 is made up of 12 amino acids. CDR3 coding DNA: TGTGCCAGCAGTTTCCGGGAGGTAGCGCAGTATTTT. Translating gives CASSFREVAQYF.

V gene TRBV28 combines with J gene TRBJ1-4; D call uncertain. Trimming shortened V by 4 bases and J by 7 bases, and 16 bases separated the two germline ends. The CDR3 consists of 15 residues. Germline assignment: CDR1 MDHEN and CDR2 SYDVKM. CDR3 nucleotides: TGTGCCAGCAGTTCCCCGTCTAGGGTTAGTGAAAAACTGTTTTTT. Its translation: CASSSPSRVSEKLFF.

This rearrangement joins TRBV12-3 or TRBV12-4 to TRBJ2-7; 8 bases map to TRBD1. The V segment lost 3 bases and the J segment 7 bases; nucleotides outside the gene matches: 8. This CDR3 is built from 14 residues. CDR3 DNA: TGTGCCAGCAGTTTCAGCCAGGGGGCGGGGGAGCAGTACTTC. Translated: CASSFSQGAGEQYF.

This clonotype has only one observation. The CDR3 loop is CASSTGTSGSTDTQYF. CDR3 DNA: TGTGCCAGCAGCACTGGGACTAGCGGGAGCACAGATACGCAGTATTTT. The chain links TRBV7-8 to TRBJ2-3; 12 bases are a match to TRBD2. Germline CDR1 SGHVS, CDR2 FQNEAQ. CDR3 length: 16 residues. The ends lost 5 bases at V and 0 bases at J; junction bases unmatched: 3.

This clonotype was picked up many times. The chain has TRBV3-1 and TRBJ1-6, with unresolved D. CDR1 and CDR2 from the germline V gene are LGHDT and YNNKEL (reference sequence). CDR3 length: 17 amino acids. Trimming stripped 0 bases from V and 4 bases from J, with 13 bases between. The chain's CDR3 is CASSQDYSPEYNSPLHF. CDR3 nucleotide sequence: TGTGCCAGCAGCCAAGATTACAGCCCAGAATATAATTCACCCCTCCACTTT.